Below are 32 T cell receptor beta chains sequenced from a single sample in a study of CD8+ T cells in alopecia areata (dated by TCRdb to the late 2010s). The time point label on this specimen signifies: around 4 weeks on oral tofacitinib. The sample's treatment or condition label, decoded: oral pan-JAK inhibitor, 5-10 mg twice daily. The method behind the library was the immunoSEQ multiplex PCR assay. For TCR sequencing, RNA was extracted from every sample and reverse transcribed into cDNA to serve as template. Not all clones reach the TCRdb copy of this immuneACCESS table, which keeps in-frame sequences only. Checked studies attribute under half of the gap to unresolved V genes and leave the rest unexplained. This sample has roughly 70,000 clones in its table, and around 29% of those were observed once. Jointly, the top ten make up more than 12% of the sample. The material sequenced was CD8+ T cells sorted from blood, taken at week 4, from a patient treated with tofacitinib. Receptor source: a human donor with alopecia areata.

The rearrangement uses TRBV7-9 and TRBJ2-7; weak D call: TRBD2 (6 bases). The CDR3 spans 15 residues. Germline V gene data show CDR1 as SEHNR and CDR2 as FQNEAQ (reference sequence). The V end was cut by 5 bases, the J end by 3 bases, with 17 bases between. The CDR3 sequence is CASSPSEGRNYEQYF. CDR3 nucleotides: TGTGCCAGCAGCCCATCCGAGGGGAGGAACTACGAGCAGTACTTC.

The V and J genes are TRBV29-1 and TRBJ2-7, with D perhaps given as TRBD1 or TRBD2 (6 bases each). This CDR3 region has 13 residues. Germline CDR1 reads SQVTM; CDR2 reads ANQGSEA. The V end lost 6 bases, the J end lost 6 bases, and 18 bases lay between the germline ends. CDR3 in amino acids: CSVMIGGRREQYF. The CDR3 nucleotides read TGCAGCGTCATGATCGGGGGCCGGCGCGAGCAGTACTTC.

The chain links TRBV7-9 to TRBJ1-1; perhaps TRBD1 as D (5 bases). V was pared by 3 bases and J by 11 bases, with 22 bases between. Germline CDR1 is SEHNR and CDR2 is FQNEAQ (reference sequence). CDR3 length equals 15 residues. This chain's CDR3 is CASSFEKVGDRGAFF. CDR3 DNA sequence: TGTGCCAGCAGCTTTGAGAAGGTCGGGGACCGCGGGGCTTTCTTT.

The V gene is TRBV4-1, the J gene TRBJ2-7; 10 bases map to TRBD2. Germline V gene data show CDR1 as MGHRA and CDR2 as YSYEKL. CDR3 size: 16 residues. V lost 3 bases to trimming and J lost 3 bases; unmatched junction nucleotides: 8. The DNA for the CDR3 is TGCGCCAGCAGCCAGGTCGGGACTAGCGAAAACTACGAGCAGTACTTC. It encodes CASSQVGTSENYEQYF.

This clone was seen more than once but under ten times. This rearrangement joins TRBV30 to TRBJ2-1; 8 nucleotides agree with TRBD2. This CDR3 spans 14 amino acids. Germline V CDR1 and CDR2: GTSNPN, SVGIG (reference sequence). Trimming removed 1 base from V and 12 bases from J; junction bases left unmatched: 11. DNA of the CDR3: TGTGCCTGGAGTGGAGCGGGAGACCTAAGAGGGCAGTTCTTC. It yields the protein CAWSGAGDLRGQFF.

The CDR3 DNA is TGCGCCAGCAAGACCCAACGGGGCGAAATTCTAGGACTAGCTCCCGAGCAGTACTTC. Translated, it gives CASKTQRGEILGLAPEQYF. The rearrangement links TRBV23-1 to TRBJ2-7, with 8 bases matching TRBD2. TRBV23-1 is noted as an ORF with a role that remains uncertain. V was clipped by 7 bases and J by 6 bases; unmatched bases: 26. The CDR3 has 19 residues.

This clone was detected a few times. The chain is built from TRBV29-1 and TRBJ2-7; TRBD2 might be the D (6 bases). Germline V CDR1 and CDR2: SQVTM, ANQGSEA. This CDR3 contains 15 residues. Trimming removed 0 bases at V and 4 bases at J, with 16 bases between. The CDR3 DNA sequence: TGCAGCGTTGAAGATCGATACGGGAGCAGTTACGAGCAGTACTTC. Translation gives CSVEDRYGSSYEQYF.

This chain uses TRBV13 with TRBJ2-1; D gene uncertain. V was shortened by 4 bases and J by 0 bases, with 13 bases between the two germline ends. Germline lookup yields CDR1 PRHDT and CDR2 FYEKMQ (reference sequence). The CDR3 loop spans 16 amino acids. CDR3 residues: CASSSVAVHSYNEQFF. For the CDR3, the DNA is TGTGCCAGCAGCTCGGTAGCAGTTCACTCCTACAATGAGCAGTTCTTC.

The chain carries TRBV2 and TRBJ2-3; D is unresolved. The germline CDR1 and CDR2 sequences are SNHLY and FYNNEI. Trimming cost V 11 bases and J 6 bases, with 9 bases left between them. The CDR3 extends over 10 amino acids. The CDR3 DNA reads TGTGCCGTAATACGTGATACGCAGTATTTT. As protein: CAVIRDTQYF.

The CDR3 DNA reads TGCAGCGTTGTAGGACAGGGAAGCTCCGAGCAGTACTTC. Translation gives CSVVGQGSSEQYF. V gene TRBV29-1 combines with J gene TRBJ2-7; the match to TRBD1 covers 8 bases. This CDR3 has 13 amino acids. Germline V CDR1 and CDR2: SQVTM, ANQGSEA. The V and J ends lost 4 bases and 6 bases, in that order; junction bases with no gene match: 8.

There are a few counts of this clone. The chain carries TRBV7-9 and TRBJ2-7, with 7 bases identical to TRBD1. Trimming took 2 bases from V and 3 from J; bases not matched to a gene: 4. CDR1 is SEHNR and CDR2 is FQNEAQ in the germline V gene (reference sequence). The CDR3 length is 14 residues. The CDR3 sequence is CASSLTGEHYEQYF. In DNA form, the CDR3 reads TGTGCCAGCAGCTTAACAGGGGAACACTACGAGCAGTACTTC.

The gene calls are TRBV10-3 and TRBJ2-4; 11 nucleotides agree with TRBD2. J lost 4 bases, V lost 4 bases, and 3 bases had no gene match. This CDR3 contains 15 residues. CDR1 and CDR2 (germline): ENHRY, SYGVKD. Here the CDR3 DNA reads TGTGCCATCAGTGGGGGACTAGCGGAAAAAAACATTCAGTACTTC. Amino acid sequence: CAISGGLAEKNIQYF.

The V call is TRBV10-3, the J call TRBJ2-1; D is unresolved. CDR1 and CDR2 (germline): ENHRY, SYGVKD. The CDR3 covers 13 residues. The germline V and J ends were trimmed by 2 bases and 3 bases, with 5 bases remaining between them. Here the CDR3 reads CAISEGSYNEQFF. The CDR3, as DNA: TGTGCCATCAGTGAGGGCAGCTACAATGAGCAGTTCTTC.

The J gene is TRBJ2-2, the V gene TRBV15; 12 bases map to TRBD2. The CDR3 totals 15 residues. V shed 3 bases, J shed 4 bases, and the junction held 0 bases outside the gene matches. Germline V gene data show CDR1 as LNHNV and CDR2 as YYDKDF (reference sequence). The CDR3 loop is CATSRTSGSTGELFF. CDR3 DNA: TGTGCCACCAGCAGGACTAGCGGGAGCACCGGGGAGCTGTTTTTT.

The chain recombines TRBV2 with TRBJ2-2; 10 positions match TRBD2. This CDR3 has 17 residues. V gave up 4 bases and J gave up 4 bases; unmatched junction bases: 9. Per germline, CDR1 SNHLY and CDR2 FYNNEI. CDR3 sequence: CASSVSGLADPTGELFF. CDR3 coding DNA: TGTGCCAGCAGTGTATCAGGACTAGCGGACCCCACCGGGGAGCTGTTTTTT.

The gene calls are TRBV30 and TRBJ1-5; TRBD1 might be the D (6 bases). The CDR3 has 14 residues. V lost 3 bases and J lost 3, with 12 bases in between. CDR1 and CDR2 (germline): GTSNPN, SVGIG (reference sequence). DNA of the CDR3: TGTGCCTGGAGCGTAGGGGGGTACAATCAGCCCCAGCATTTT. Amino acids: CAWSVGGYNQPQHF.

This clone was seen a few times. The V and J genes are TRBV6-5 and TRBJ2-3, with D perhaps TRBD2 (6 bases). V lost 3 bases and J 3 bases, leaving 10 bases between the germline ends. The CDR3 length is 14 residues. CDR1 MNHEY and CDR2 SVGAGI come from the germline V gene. The CDR3 coding sequence is TGTGCCAGCAGTTATTCGGGAGCGACAGATACGCAGTATTTT. Protein: CASSYSGATDTQYF.

The sample holds a few counts of this clone. The chain couples TRBV7-9 to TRBJ2-7, with 9 bases matching TRBD1. Trimming cost V 6 bases and J 2 bases; bases outside gene matches: 8. This CDR3 is built from 15 residues. CDR1 and CDR2 from the germline V gene are SEHNR and FQNEAQ (reference sequence). Written as DNA, the CDR3 is TGTGCCAGCAGTGAGATTGGACAGGGGACCTACGAGCAGTACTTC. This codes for CASSEIGQGTYEQYF.

V is TRBV9 and J is TRBJ1-1; no clear D gene. Germline V lookup: CDR1 SGDLS, CDR2 YYNGEE. The CDR3 length is 13 residues. The V and J ends lost 0 bases and 8 bases respectively, with 11 bases between them. DNA for the CDR3: TGTGCCAGCAGCGTAGGAGTCGGCGGGGAAGCTTTCTTT. Residues: CASSVGVGGEAFF.

The gene calls are TRBV29-1 and TRBJ1-2; D may be TRBD1 (5 bases). The CDR3 runs 14 residues. CDR1 SQVTM and CDR2 ANQGSEA come from the germline V gene. V lost 3 bases and J lost 5, with 16 bases in between. The CDR3 reads CSVDGLGPSYGYTF. CDR3 coding DNA: TGCAGCGTTGATGGGCTGGGACCCTCGTATGGCTACACCTTC.

The chain is built from TRBV25-1 and TRBJ2-5; TRBD1 agrees at 7 bases. The CDR3 has 14 amino acids. Germline CDR1 is MGHDK and CDR2 is SYGVNS. V was clipped by 3 bases and J by 4 bases; unmatched bases: 5. The CDR3 protein is CASSDVRGLETQYF. CDR3 DNA sequence: TGTGCCAGCAGTGATGTTAGGGGGCTAGAGACCCAGTACTTC.

This rearrangement joins TRBV30 to TRBJ1-1, with D maybe TRBD1 (5 bases). Germline V gene lookup returns CDR1 GTSNPN and CDR2 SVGIG (reference sequence). This CDR3 spans 11 amino acids. The ends were cut back, 8 bases at V and 1 base at J, with 8 bases in the middle. CDR3 sequence: CAVGRNTEAFF. CDR3 sequence (DNA): TGTGCCGTGGGACGGAACACTGAAGCTTTCTTT. Full variable domain (missing parts from reference TRBV30 and TRBJ1-1): SQTIHQWPATLVQPVGSPLSLECTVEGTSNPNLYWYRQAAGRGLQLLFYSVGIGQISSEVPQNLSASRPQDRQFILSSKKLLLSDSGFYLCAVGRNTEAFFGQGTRLTVV.

This clone was observed a handful of times. The chain couples TRBV4-1 to TRBJ1-1, with a possible D match to TRBD1 (5 bases). The germline gives CDR1 MGHRA, CDR2 YSYEKL. The CDR3 contains 15 residues. V was trimmed by 0 bases and J by 4 bases, leaving 12 bases between them. The CDR3 DNA is TGCGCCAGCAGCCAAGATCGAGGGGAAGGCACTGAAGCTTTCTTT. It codes for CASSQDRGEGTEAFF.

This clone was found a few times. This chain links TRBV2 with TRBJ2-1; possible D gene TRBD2, 6 bases. Per germline, CDR1 SNHLY and CDR2 FYNNEI. Trimming took off 6 bases at V and 1 base at J, with 7 bases between the two ends. This CDR3 is built from 13 residues. The CDR3 loop is CASRGGSYNEQFF. The CDR3 DNA reads TGTGCCAGCAGGGGAGGTTCCTACAATGAGCAGTTCTTC.

This clone was counted a few times. The same CDR3 also results from other DNA sequences found in this sample. The chain joins TRBV29-1 to TRBJ2-5; 9 bases map to TRBD2. The CDR3 runs 14 residues. With V trimmed by 1 base and J by 5 bases, 5 bases remained unmatched. The V gene's germline CDR1 is SQVTM and CDR2 ANQGSEA. The CDR3 here is CSVEGGRAGETQYF. CDR3 coding DNA: TGCAGCGTTGAAGGCGGGAGGGCCGGGGAGACCCAGTACTTC. The full variable domain, its missing parts supplied by reference TRBV29-1 and TRBJ2-5, is SAVISQKPSRDICQRGTSLTIQCQVDSQVTMMFWYRQQPGQSLTLIATANQGSEATYESGFVIDKFPISRPNLTFSTLTVSNMSPEDSSIYLCSVEGGRAGETQYFGPGTRLLVL.

This rearrangement joins TRBV5-1 to TRBJ2-7; D is unclear. The V gene's germline CDR1 is SGHRS and CDR2 YFSETQ. The CDR3 contains 12 residues. V was cut by 2 bases and J by 3 bases, with 6 bases left in between. Written as DNA, the CDR3 is TGCGCCAGCAGCTTTGGCGGCTACGAGCAGTACTTC. It codes for CASSFGGYEQYF.

This clone was observed a handful of times. The chain employs TRBV15 and TRBJ2-3, with D perhaps matching TRBD1 (5 bases). Germline values: CDR1 LNHNV, CDR2 YYDKDF (reference sequence). The V end was cut by 4 bases, the J end by 4 bases, with 12 bases between. This CDR3 is built from 14 residues. The CDR3, as DNA: TGTGCCACCAGCAAACAAACAGGAGCAGATACGCAGTATTTT. Amino acid sequence: CATSKQTGADTQYF.

The chain recombines TRBV9 with TRBJ2-7; unclear D gene. V lost 4 bases and J lost 5, with 16 bases in between. Germline lookup yields CDR1 SGDLS and CDR2 YYNGEE. CDR3 length: 14 amino acids. The CDR3 DNA reads TGTGCCAGCAGCCCGCCCGATAGGGCCCACGAGCAGTACTTC. Its translation: CASSPPDRAHEQYF.

This clone showed up just a few times. The chain has TRBV29-1 and TRBJ2-5, with D possibly matching TRBD1 (6 bases). Trimming took 2 bases from V and 2 from J, leaving 15 bases between them. Looked up from germline, CDR1 is SQVTM and CDR2 is ANQGSEA. The CDR3 length is 15 residues. The CDR3 here is CSVETGLTGQETQYF. CDR3 in DNA: TGCAGCGTTGAAACAGGGTTAACGGGGCAAGAGACCCAGTACTTC.

This clone was counted only a few times. The chain uses TRBV29-1 and TRBJ2-1; D possibly uses TRBD1 or TRBD2 (5 bases each). Trimming left V 4 bases short and J 7 bases short, with 8 bases between. The CDR3 extends over 11 amino acids. CDR1 is SQVTM, CDR2 ANQGSEA, per germline. The CDR3 DNA reads TGCAGCGTTGTTTGGGGGAATGAGCAGTTCTTC. Residues: CSVVWGNEQFF.

J is TRBJ2-2 and V is TRBV7-9; 9 bases align to TRBD2. Losses at the gene ends were 5 bases for V and 4 bases for J; bases not matched to a gene: 2. The CDR3 runs to 14 residues. Per germline, CDR1 SEHNR and CDR2 FQNEAQ (reference sequence). The CDR3 is CASSQTSGTGELFF. For the CDR3, the DNA is TGTGCCAGCAGCCAGACTAGCGGCACCGGGGAGCTGTTTTTT. Full variable domain (outside the CDR3, taken from reference TRBV7-9 and TRBJ2-2): DTGVSQNPRHKITKRGQNVTFRCDPISEHNRLYWYRQTLGQGPEFLTYFQNEAQLEKSRLLSDRFSAERPKGSFSTLEIQRTEQGDSAMYLCASSQTSGTGELFFGEGSRLTVL.

This clone was seen at least ten times. This chain links TRBV6-1 with TRBJ1-1; D remains unclear. CDR1 and CDR2 from the germline V gene are MNHNS and SASEGT. The ends were cut back, 5 bases at V and 4 bases at J, with 11 bases in the middle. The CDR3 length is 13 residues. The CDR3 DNA follows: TGTGCCAGCAGTTCACCATCCCGCACTGAAGCTTTCTTT. Residues: CASSSPSRTEAFF.